This record concerns one T cell receptor beta chain sequence. The record originates from a study of T-cell reconstitution after alpha-beta-depleted transplantation in children. Researchers prepared the TCRbeta library using unique molecular identifiers, the study reports. TCRdb analysed the PCR reads with MiXCR anew, one entry per CDR3 protein. This table has around 450,000 distinct CDR3 sequences, about 11% appearing once. J gave up 8 bases and V 5 bases, and 12 bases lay outside the gene matches. The CDR3 totals 14 residues. Germline V gene sequence: CDR1 SGHVS, CDR2 FNYEAQ. Source: PBMCs, taken before TCRalphabeta/CD19-depleted stem cell transplant. The origin of this receptor is a child aged 2 to 15 with inherited bone marrow failure, due to receive a stem cell transplant. The chain carries TRBV7-6 and TRBJ2-7; the match to TRBD1 covers 7 bases. The CDR3, as DNA: TGTGCCAGCAGCCCACTGGGACAGCTAGAAAAGCAGTACTTC. Amino acid sequence: CASSPLGQLEKQYF. Based on the CDR3 plus reference TRBV7-6 and TRBJ2-7, the full variable domain is GAGVSQSPRYKVTKRGQDVALRCDPISGHVSLYWYRQALGQGPEFLTYFNYEAQQDKSGLPNDRFSAERPEGSISTLTIQRTEQRDSAMYRCASSPLGQLEKQYFGPGTRLTVT.